Listed below are T cell receptor beta chains from one sample, sequenced in a study of blood T cell repertoires in COVID-19. Assay used: immunoSEQ multiplex PCR; TCRdb lists only in-frame clones, some missing. The sample lists about 170,000 clones; around nine tenths were seen once. The sequenced sample was peripheral blood. The receptors come from a woman aged 80 or over with COVID-19, enrolled during active disease. Both conserved end residues are part of each CDR3. D genes are given only for firm matches. Expanded clones are given a class, and other clones once, few, many or no size at all.

d_gene | j_gene | abundance | v_gene | CDR3aa | CDR3nt
TRBD1 | TRBJ1-5 | . | TRBV7-8 | CASSYLTGTWHF | TGTGCCAGCAGCTACCTGACAGGGACGTGGCATTTT
. | TRBJ1-1 | . | TRBV2 | CASSGAGWNTEAFF | TGTGCCAGCAGTGGGGCAGGTTGGAACACTGAAGCTTTCTTT
. | TRBJ2-3 | . | TRBV15 | CATSRAIGVDTQYF | TGTGCCACCAGCAGAGCTATAGGGGTGGATACGCAGTATTTT
TRBD1 | TRBJ2-2 | . | TRBV6-2/TRBV6-3 | CASSPDRGGTGELFF | TGTGCCAGCAGTCCGGACAGGGGAGGAACCGGGGAGCTGTTTTTT
. | TRBJ2-5 | few | TRBV2 | CASSEVLGTTGETQYF | TGTGCCAGCAGTGAGGTCTTGGGTACAACGGGAGAGACCCAGTACTTC
. | TRBJ2-2 | once | TRBV28 | CASSLRWTQSNTGELFF | TGTGCCAGCAGTTTACGCTGGACACAATCGAACACCGGGGAGCTGTTTTTT
TRBD1 | TRBJ2-7 | . | TRBV18 | CASSPLRTGGLEQYF | TGTGCCAGCTCACCCTTAAGGACAGGAGGCTTGGAGCAGTACTTC
. | TRBJ2-1 | few | TRBV10-3 | CATLEGDYNEQFF | TGTGCCACACTAGAGGGCGACTACAATGAGCAGTTCTTC
. | TRBJ2-1 | few | TRBV7-8 | CASSSNGLNEQFF | TGTGCCAGCAGCTCCAATGGCCTGAATGAGCAGTTCTTC
TRBD1 | TRBJ2-5 | . | TRBV7-8 | CASSGGTGKGETQYF | TGTGCCAGCAGCGGGGGGACAGGGAAAGGGGAGACCCAGTACTTC
. | TRBJ1-2 | . | TRBV27 | CASSFRLDWGHYGYTF | TGTGCCAGCAGTTTTCGACTTGACTGGGGGCACTATGGCTACACCTTC